Listed here are 18 T cell receptor beta chains from one sample, sequenced in a study of cytomegalovirus exposure and HLA in healthy donors. The PCR employed 60 Vbeta primers together with 13 Jbeta primers. The data were produced by immunoSEQ multiplex PCR, yet TCRdb's version contains in-frame clones alone and is incomplete. Seen here are about 180,000 clones, 82% observed once, and the top ten hold approximately 1.5%. Sequencing was carried out using PBMCs. Every receptor here comes from a man aged 35-49 years in good health and CMV-seronegative.

This sequence joins TRBV7-6 and TRBJ2-7, with D perhaps matching TRBD1 (5 bases). In germline, CDR1 is SGHVS, CDR2 FNYEAQ. The germline V and J ends were trimmed by 1 base and 0 bases, with 13 bases remaining between them. The CDR3 is 16 residues long. The CDR3 region is CASSLGSQGSSYEQYF. The CDR3, as DNA: TGTGCCAGCAGCTTAGGAAGTCAGGGAAGCTCCTACGAGCAGTACTTC.

The chain joins TRBV18 to TRBJ1-1, with D tentatively TRBD1 (6 bases). Germline CDR1 and CDR2: KGHSH and LQKENI. V was shortened by 2 bases and J by 7 bases, with 8 bases between the two germline ends. The CDR3 extends over 12 amino acids. CDR3 residues: CASSPDRYEAFF. The CDR3 DNA follows: TGTGCCAGCTCACCAGACAGGTATGAAGCTTTCTTT.

V and J are TRBV19 and TRBJ2-3, with 10 bases identical to TRBD2. The CDR3 is 16 amino acids. V shed 7 bases, J shed 4 bases, and the junction held 11 bases outside the gene matches. CDR1 and CDR2 from the germline V gene are LNHDA and SQIVND (reference sequence). The CDR3 nucleotides are TGTGCCAGTAAGCAGCGGGGGGGCATTTTAGCAGATACGCAGTATTTT. Protein product: CASKQRGGILADTQYF.

The chain is built from TRBV9 and TRBJ2-7; TRBD2 is a possible D gene (6 bases). Trimming stripped 0 bases from V and 5 bases from J, with 9 bases between. CDR1 is SGDLS, CDR2 YYNGEE, per germline. This CDR3 region has 13 residues. The CDR3 nucleotides are TGTGCCAGCAGCGTAGGGGGAGGAGACGAGCAGTACTTC. Translated: CASSVGGGDEQYF.

The chain couples TRBV5-6 to TRBJ2-1; no clear D. V was shortened by 6 bases and J by 4 bases, with 5 bases between the two germline ends. CDR1 is SGHDT, CDR2 YYEEEE, per germline. The CDR3 consists of 11 residues. The CDR3 region is CASKRYNEQFF. CDR3 bases: TGTGCCAGCAAGCGTTACAATGAGCAGTTCTTC.

The chain links TRBV27 to TRBJ2-3; D is possibly TRBD1 (6 bases). Trimming removed 3 bases from V and 0 bases from J, with 7 bases in between. Germline-derived CDR1 and CDR2 are MNHEY and SMNVEV (reference sequence). This CDR3 has 14 residues. This CDR3 is CASSLQGSTDTQYF. Here the CDR3 DNA reads TGTGCCAGCAGTTTGCAGGGGAGCACAGATACGCAGTATTTT.

The V gene is TRBV5-6, the J gene TRBJ2-4, with D possibly matching TRBD1 (5 bases). Germline CDR1 SGHDT, CDR2 YYEEEE. Trimming took off 0 bases at V and 9 bases at J, with 10 bases between the two ends. The CDR3 is 13 residues long. This CDR3 reads CASSLGTSGIQYF. The CDR3 nucleotides read TGTGCCAGCAGCTTGGGGACATCGGGCATTCAGTACTTC.

The V and J genes are TRBV28 and TRBJ1-2, with D possibly being TRBD1 (6 bases). V shed 5 bases and J shed 4 bases, with 17 bases lying between them. Germline V gene lookup returns CDR1 MDHEN and CDR2 SYDVKM. The CDR3 extends over 15 amino acids. CDR3 sequence: CASSLQPGAGYGYTF. The CDR3 nucleotides read TGTGCCAGCAGTCTCCAACCAGGGGCAGGCTATGGCTACACCTTC.

V usage is TRBV19 and J usage is TRBJ2-1; the D gene is possibly TRBD2 (5 bases). The V end lost 6 bases, the J end lost 9 bases, and 15 bases lay between the germline ends. The CDR3 length is 13 residues. Germline loops: CDR1 LNHDA, CDR2 SQIVND (reference sequence). The CDR3 here is CASRKAGVGEQFF. The DNA for the CDR3 is TGTGCCAGTAGGAAGGCCGGGGTCGGTGAGCAGTTCTTC.

This clone has only a few counts. The chain is built from TRBV30 and TRBJ1-1, with D perhaps matching TRBD1 (5 bases). Germline V gene sequence: CDR1 GTSNPN, CDR2 SVGIG (reference sequence). Trimming left V 1 base short and J 1 base short, with 7 bases between. The CDR3 sequence is 13 residues long. This chain's CDR3 is CAWSDRPNTEAFF. DNA for the CDR3: TGTGCCTGGAGTGACAGGCCGAACACTGAAGCTTTCTTT.

V usage is TRBV27 and J usage is TRBJ2-7; D gene unclear. This CDR3 is 14 amino acids long. Germline CDR1 reads MNHEY; CDR2 reads SMNVEV (reference sequence). V lost 3 bases, J lost 7 bases, and 16 bases lay in between. The CDR3 loop is CASSLRHSLGEQYF. In nucleotides, the CDR3 is TGTGCCAGCAGTTTGAGACATTCCCTTGGGGAGCAGTACTTC.

The chain has TRBV5-1 and TRBJ2-7, with 9 bases that match TRBD2. Per germline, CDR1 SGHRS and CDR2 YFSETQ. V dropped 1 base and J dropped 0; count of bases not matched to a gene: 8. CDR3 length equals 17 residues. In nucleotides, the CDR3 is TGCGCCAGCAGCTTGAAAGTCTGGACTAGCGACTCCTACGAGCAGTACTTC. Protein sequence: CASSLKVWTSDSYEQYF.

The table lists this clone with a few counts. The chain links TRBV27 to TRBJ2-7; 8 positions agree with TRBD2. CDR3 length: 15 amino acids. Per the germline V gene, CDR1 is MNHEY and CDR2 is SMNVEV (reference sequence). The ends lost 7 bases at V and 0 bases at J; junction bases unmatched: 8. In DNA form, the CDR3 reads TGTGCCAGCAAAAGAGGACGGGAGGGCTCCTACGAGCAGTACTTC. It encodes CASKRGREGSYEQYF.

The V and J genes are TRBV7-9 and TRBJ2-7; tentative D call: TRBD2 (5 bases). V was shortened by 1 base and J by 3 bases, with 10 bases between the two germline ends. This CDR3 is 14 amino acids long. From germline, CDR1 is SEHNR and CDR2 FQNEAQ (reference sequence). This chain's CDR3 is CASSLEAGFYEQYF. Here the CDR3 DNA reads TGTGCCAGCAGCTTAGAGGCGGGTTTCTACGAGCAGTACTTC.

The genes are TRBV7-2 and TRBJ2-5; D possibly corresponds to TRBD1 (5 bases). V lost 1 base to trimming and J lost 7 bases, with 13 bases between them. CDR1 and CDR2 from the germline V gene are SGHTA and FQGNSA. The CDR3 has 14 residues. The CDR3 reads CASSLGGAEGTQYF. The CDR3 DNA follows: TGTGCCAGCAGCTTAGGTGGGGCCGAAGGGACCCAGTACTTC.

This clone came up once. This sequence joins TRBV15 and TRBJ1-3; 10 nucleotides agree with TRBD1. Trimming at V came to 3 bases and at J to 4 bases, leaving 0 bases not matched to a gene. Germline V CDR1 and CDR2: LNHNV, YYDKDF (reference sequence). The CDR3 has 14 residues. CDR3 loop: CATSRDRGGNTIYF. The CDR3 nucleotides read TGTGCCACCAGCAGGGACAGGGGGGGAAACACCATATATTTT.

This chain connects TRBV7-3 to TRBJ2-3, with D maybe TRBD2 (5 bases). The germline V and J ends were trimmed by 4 bases and 2 bases, with 10 bases remaining between them. CDR3 length: 14 amino acids. Germline lookup yields CDR1 SGHTA and CDR2 FQGTGA. As DNA, the CDR3 is TGTGCCAGCAGCTCTGGACTGCCCACAGATACGCAGTATTTT. This codes for CASSSGLPTDTQYF.

This sequence joins TRBV5-6 and TRBJ2-7; 8 nucleotides align to TRBD1. V shed 1 base and J 7 bases; nucleotides not matched to a gene: 10. The CDR3 length is 15 residues. The germline V gene encodes CDR1 SGHDT and CDR2 YYEEEE. The CDR3 sequence: CASSLPTGEVREQYF. In DNA, the CDR3 is TGTGCCAGCAGCTTGCCGACAGGGGAGGTTCGGGAGCAGTACTTC.